This entry lists 14 T cell receptor beta chains sequenced from one sample in a study of blood T cell repertoires in COVID-19. The data were produced by immunoSEQ multiplex PCR, yet TCRdb's version contains in-frame clones alone and is incomplete. The data show roughly 150,000 clones, around 80% seen once. The source material was PBMCs or T cells enriched from blood (not recorded which). The receptors were gathered from an older woman in a cohort exposed to, infected with or recovered from COVID-19 (not recorded which).

The chain links TRBV18 to TRBJ1-3; 10 bases are a match to TRBD1. This CDR3 is built from 16 residues. Germline lookup yields CDR1 KGHSH and CDR2 LQKENI. Trimming at V came to 3 bases and at J to 4 bases, leaving 6 bases not matched to a gene. In DNA, the CDR3 is TGTGCCAGCTCACCCTCCGGGACAGGGGTCGGAAACACCATATATTTT. Its translation is CASSPSGTGVGNTIYF.

The V and J genes are TRBV28 and TRBJ2-1, with D hard to call. Trimming shortened V by 5 bases and J by 0 bases, and 14 bases separated the two germline ends. This CDR3 spans 16 amino acids. Germline V gene lookup returns CDR1 MDHEN and CDR2 SYDVKM. CDR3 sequence: CASSPMVASSYNEQFF. In DNA, the CDR3 is TGTGCCAGCAGTCCTATGGTGGCTAGCTCCTACAATGAGCAGTTCTTC.

The chain recombines TRBV7-2 with TRBJ1-5; 9 bases fit TRBD1. This CDR3 spans 15 amino acids. J gave up 6 bases and V 4 bases, and 7 bases lay outside the gene matches. CDR1 and CDR2 from the germline V gene are SGHTA and FQGNSA. The CDR3 is CASSSTGGAGQPQHF. The CDR3 DNA reads as TGTGCCAGCAGCTCCACAGGGGGCGCAGGTCAGCCCCAGCATTTT.

V and J are TRBV5-1 and TRBJ1-2, with 12 bases lining up with TRBD1. V lost 6 bases and J lost 8; bases outside the gene matches: 11. This CDR3 has 15 amino acids. Germline V gene sequence: CDR1 SGHRS, CDR2 YFSETQ. CDR3 nucleotide sequence: TGCGCCAGCAAGGGGACAGGGGGCCGGGAGAGCGGCTACACCTTC. This sequence encodes CASKGTGGRESGYTF.

The chain joins TRBV5-1 to TRBJ2-3; 10 bases agree with TRBD2. The CDR3 is 14 residues long. The V and J ends lost 7 bases and 0 bases, in that order; junction bases with no gene match: 2. Germline CDR1 reads SGHRS; CDR2 reads YFSETQ. In DNA, the CDR3 is TGCGCCAGCGGACTAGCGGATAGCACAGATACGCAGTATTTT. The encoded protein is CASGLADSTDTQYF.

The J gene is TRBJ2-3, the V gene TRBV9, with 9 nucleotides matching TRBD1. The CDR3 spans 16 residues. Germline lookup yields CDR1 SGDLS and CDR2 YYNGEE. V lost 3 bases to trimming and J lost 3 bases; unmatched junction nucleotides: 8. The CDR3 region has the DNA TGTGCCAGCAGCGGCCGGGACAGGGCTTGGACAGATACGCAGTATTTT. It specifies CASSGRDRAWTDTQYF.

This clone was found a few times. The CDR3 DNA is TGTGCCATCAGTGGTACAGGGAGAAGAGCTGAAGCTTTCTTT. This translates into CAISGTGRRAEAFF. The J gene is TRBJ1-1, the V gene TRBV10-3, with D possibly TRBD1 on 6 matching bases. V was cut by 4 bases and J by 6 bases, with 15 bases left in between. Germline CDR1 reads ENHRY; CDR2 reads SYGVKD. This CDR3 spans 14 amino acids.

This rearrangement joins TRBV5-1 to TRBJ2-7, with TRBD1 identical over 7 bases. V shed 0 bases and J 9 bases; nucleotides not matched to a gene: 15. This CDR3 has 16 residues. Per germline, CDR1 SGHRS and CDR2 YFSETQ. The CDR3: CASSLASAGGKVGQYF. The CDR3 bases are TGCGCCAGCAGCTTGGCCTCTGCAGGGGGTAAGGTCGGGCAGTACTTC.

The chain joins TRBV19 to TRBJ2-5, with TRBD2 matching 13 bases. Germline values: CDR1 LNHDA, CDR2 SQIVND (reference sequence). With 5 bases clipped from V and 5 bases from J, the junction kept 11 bases outside the gene matches. This CDR3 spans 17 amino acids. This CDR3 reads CASSHRTSGRGEETQYF. CDR3 DNA: TGTGCCAGTAGTCATCGGACTAGCGGGAGAGGGGAGGAGACCCAGTACTTC.

This chain joins TRBV28 and TRBJ1-2, with TRBD1 matching 9 bases. The CDR3 extends over 13 amino acids. Trimming removed 7 bases from V and 5 bases from J; junction bases left unmatched: 5. Germline V gene data show CDR1 as MDHEN and CDR2 as SYDVKM. This chain's CDR3 is CASTTDRGYGYTF. CDR3 bases: TGTGCCAGCACCACGGACAGGGGATATGGCTACACCTTC.

The V and J genes are TRBV28 and TRBJ1-2; tentatively, D is TRBD1 (6 bases). CDR1 MDHEN and CDR2 SYDVKM come from the germline V gene. Between the trimmed V and J ends, which lost 10 bases and 3 bases, there was a span of 18 bases. This CDR3 spans 14 amino acids. The CDR3 DNA reads TGTGCCACCAACTCGCGGGGGGGGCACTATGGCTACACCTTC. It encodes CATNSRGGHYGYTF.

CDR3 region: CASSRTGSEVYSGNTIYF. CDR3 DNA sequence: TGTGCCAGCAGCCGGACAGGGTCTGAAGTTTATTCTGGAAACACCATATATTTT. The chain employs TRBV27 and TRBJ1-3; 8 bases are shared with TRBD1. Germline V gives CDR1 MNHEY, CDR2 SMNVEV (reference sequence). V lost 6 bases to trimming and J lost 1 base; unmatched junction nucleotides: 14. The CDR3 has 18 residues.

The chain has TRBV18 and TRBJ2-3, with 8 bases matching TRBD2. Germline trimming cut 2 bases from V and 3 bases from J; bases unmatched to any gene: 7. CDR1 is KGHSH and CDR2 is LQKENI in the germline V gene. The CDR3 is 16 amino acids. The CDR3 here is CASSPSAGGFTDTQYF. CDR3 DNA: TGTGCCAGCTCACCAAGCGCGGGAGGATTTACAGATACGCAGTATTTT.

The V call is TRBV2, the J call TRBJ1-4; possibly TRBD1 for D (6 bases). CDR3 size: 14 residues. Trimming took off 6 bases at V and 8 bases at J, with 16 bases between the two ends. Germline lookup yields CDR1 SNHLY and CDR2 FYNNEI. CDR3 sequence (DNA): TGTGCCAGCAGCAACAGGGCCGGGACAGAAAAACTGTTTTTT. Translation gives CASSNRAGTEKLFF. Full variable domain (remainder filled in from reference TRBV2 and TRBJ1-4): EPEVTQTPSHQVTQMGQEVILRCVPISNHLYFYWYRQILGQKVEFLVSFYNNEISEKSEIFDDQFSVERPDGSNFTLKIRSTKLEDSAMYFCASSNRAGTEKLFFGSGTQLSVL.